The 18 T cell receptor beta chains below all came from one sample that was sequenced in a study of T-cell reconstitution after alpha-beta-depleted transplantation in children. Unique molecular identifiers tagged the TCRbeta library. TCRdb itself ran the PCR reads through MiXCR, one entry per CDR3 protein. This sample yields 500,000 to 750,000 distinct CDR3 sequences, of which approximately 13% are seen a single time; approximately 2.1% belongs to the top ten. The starting material was PBMCs, mostly from graft donor cells, obtained 360 days after TCRalphabeta/CD19-depleted stem cell transplant. The receptors come from a male patient younger than 18 who had a stem cell transplant for acute myeloid leukemia, so the T cells may come from the graft donor.

The rearrangement links TRBV20-1 to TRBJ2-7; D not certain. V dropped 4 bases and J dropped 4 bases, with 11 bases sitting between them. The germline V gene has CDR1 DFQATT and CDR2 SNEGSKA (reference sequence). This CDR3 has 12 amino acids. In nucleotides, the CDR3 is TGCAGTGCTACGTCAGCCTCTTACGAGCAGTACTTC. Protein sequence: CSATSASYEQYF.

This clonotype appeared a few times. The chain is built from TRBV20-1 and TRBJ2-1, with 12 bases aligning to TRBD2. Per germline, CDR1 DFQATT and CDR2 SNEGSKA (reference sequence). V was pared by 3 bases and J by 6 bases, with 18 bases of the junction left unmatched. CDR3 length equals 19 residues. CDR3 sequence reads: CSASYLDLVTSGSFNEQFF. The CDR3 region has the DNA TGCAGTGCTAGTTATCTCGACTTAGTGACTAGCGGGAGTTTCAATGAGCAGTTCTTC.

This clonotype was seen a handful of times. The V and J genes are TRBV20-1 and TRBJ2-7; TRBD1 might be the D (6 bases). The length of the CDR3 is 14 residues. The V gene's germline CDR1 is DFQATT and CDR2 SNEGSKA (reference sequence). V lost 6 bases, J lost 1 base, and 16 bases lay in between. The CDR3 sequence is CSALGGHQSYEQYF. Here the CDR3 DNA reads TGCAGTGCCTTAGGGGGACACCAGTCCTACGAGCAGTACTTC.

The chain recombines TRBV4-3 with TRBJ2-7; 8 bases map to TRBD2. The CDR3 has 17 residues. CDR1 LGHNA and CDR2 YSLEER come from the germline V gene. V lost 0 bases to trimming and J lost 7 bases; unmatched junction nucleotides: 14. CDR3 nucleotide sequence: TGCGCCAGCAGCCAAGATTTGACGGGAGGGCCCCTCCTTGAGCAGTACTTC. Translated, it gives CASSQDLTGGPLLEQYF.

The chain couples TRBV9 to TRBJ2-2, with D possibly matching TRBD1 (5 bases). Looked up from germline, CDR1 is SGDLS and CDR2 is YYNGEE. Trimming removed 4 bases at V and 4 bases at J, with 23 bases between. The CDR3 runs to 18 residues. This chain's CDR3 is CASSTLRRQGAFTGELFF. CDR3 nucleotide sequence: TGTGCCAGCAGCACCCTTCGGCGGCAGGGCGCTTTCACCGGGGAGCTGTTTTTT.

This clonotype was counted only a few times. The rearrangement joins TRBV7-2 to TRBJ2-4; D gene ambiguous. Germline lookup yields CDR1 SGHTA and CDR2 FQGNSA. V was clipped by 5 bases and J by 0 bases, with 17 bases between them. This CDR3 contains 17 residues. The CDR3 DNA follows: TGTGCCAGCAGCCTATCGGAGCGCCCAATAGCCAAAAACATTCAGTACTTC. It codes for CASSLSERPIAKNIQYF.

The genes are TRBV24-1 and TRBJ2-7; perhaps TRBD1 as D (5 bases). The CDR3 loop spans 15 amino acids. Trimming left V 1 base short and J 2 bases short, with 11 bases between. CDR1 is KGHDR and CDR2 is SFDVKD in the germline V gene. Here the CDR3 reads CATSDLEQDPYEQYF. The DNA of the CDR3 is TGTGCCACCAGTGATTTAGAACAGGACCCCTACGAGCAGTACTTC.

There are a few counts of this clonotype. The chain carries TRBV25-1 and TRBJ2-1; D gene ambiguous. The germline V and J ends were trimmed by 3 bases and 9 bases, with 12 bases remaining between them. Germline assignment: CDR1 MGHDK and CDR2 SYGVNS. The CDR3 has 13 residues. The CDR3 loop is CASSDLRNSEQFF. The CDR3, as DNA: TGTGCCAGCAGTGACCTCAGAAACTCTGAGCAGTTCTTC.

In its sample, this clonotype was seen a few times. The chain employs TRBV4-3 and TRBJ2-3, with no clear D. The CDR3 has 14 residues. CDR1 LGHNA and CDR2 YSLEER come from the germline V gene. The V end was cut by 0 bases, the J end by 4 bases, with 8 bases between. The CDR3 is CASSQDYAPDTQYF. CDR3 bases: TGCGCCAGCAGCCAAGATTACGCCCCAGATACGCAGTATTTT.

There are a few counts of this clonotype. The V and J genes are TRBV7-8 and TRBJ2-3, with TRBD2 identical over 7 bases. Germline V gene data show CDR1 as SGHVS and CDR2 as FQNEAQ. The CDR3 runs to 16 residues. V gave up 2 bases and J gave up 0 bases; unmatched junction bases: 5. CDR3 region: CASSLTGTTSTDTQYF. The CDR3 region has the DNA TGTGCCAGCAGCTTAACCGGGACTACTAGCACAGATACGCAGTATTTT.

In its sample, this clonotype was seen a few times. The chain combines TRBV6-1 with TRBJ2-7; tentative D call: TRBD1 (5 bases). The V end was cut by 6 bases, the J end by 7 bases, with 16 bases between. CDR3 length: 13 residues. CDR1 is MNHNS and CDR2 is SASEGT in the germline V gene. CDR3 protein: CASSRDSAQEQYF. CDR3 in DNA: TGTGCCAGCAGCCGCGACAGCGCACAAGAGCAGTACTTC.

There are a few counts of this clonotype. The chain links TRBV12-3 or TRBV12-4 to TRBJ2-4; weak D call: TRBD1 (7 bases). CDR3 length: 13 residues. V lost 4 bases, J lost 9 bases, and 13 bases lay in between. The CDR3 sequence: CASSSRQGGIQYF. The CDR3 DNA is TGTGCCAGCAGTTCCAGACAGGGAGGCATTCAGTACTTC.

This clonotype showed up many times. This chain uses TRBV28 with TRBJ2-4, with 7 bases identical to TRBD1. V shed 4 bases, J shed 4 bases, and the junction held 10 bases outside the gene matches. From germline, CDR1 is MDHEN and CDR2 SYDVKM. The CDR3 is 16 residues long. Here the CDR3 reads CASSSRQGPPKNIQYF. The CDR3 DNA is TGTGCCAGCAGTTCCCGACAGGGACCCCCGAAAAACATTCAGTACTTC.

There are a few counts of this clonotype. The chain joins TRBV15 to TRBJ1-2; tentative D call: TRBD1 (5 bases). Germline V lookup: CDR1 LNHNV, CDR2 YYDKDF (reference sequence). Trimming removed 1 base from V and 2 bases from J, with 14 bases in between. CDR3 length: 16 residues. CDR3 sequence: CATSRGGGSRNYGYTF. The CDR3 DNA follows: TGTGCCACCAGCAGAGGGGGCGGGAGTCGAAACTATGGCTACACCTTC.

This clonotype was seen many times. The V gene is TRBV6-5, the J gene TRBJ2-7; TRBD2 matches 10 bases. The CDR3 runs 15 residues. The trim removed 4 bases at V and 3 bases at J, leaving 6 bases unmatched. The germline CDR1 and CDR2 sequences are MNHEY and SVGAGI. CDR3 sequence (DNA): TGTGCCAGCAGTTTCGGACTAGCGGCTGGCTACGAGCAGTACTTC. It is translated as CASSFGLAAGYEQYF.

This clonotype was seen repeatedly, ten times or more. The chain couples TRBV12-3 or TRBV12-4 to TRBJ2-3; D unclear. The CDR3 consists of 16 residues. Between the trimmed V and J ends, which lost 6 bases and 0 bases, there was a span of 16 bases. The CDR3 DNA is TGTGCCAGCAGCCCGGACGGAGCTAGAAGCACAGATACGCAGTATTTT. It codes for CASSPDGARSTDTQYF.

The chain combines TRBV20-1 with TRBJ2-5; D not certain. CDR1 and CDR2 (germline): DFQATT, SNEGSKA (reference sequence). Trimming removed 7 bases from V and 2 bases from J, with 8 bases in between. The length of the CDR3 is 11 residues. CDR3 DNA sequence: TGCAGTGGTCTGTTACAAGAGACCCAGTACTTC. It encodes CSGLLQETQYF.

This clonotype turned up a few times. The rearrangement joins TRBV5-1 to TRBJ2-7; 9 bases fit TRBD1. CDR3 length: 15 amino acids. The V gene's germline CDR1 is SGHRS and CDR2 YFSETQ. The junction had 6 bases not matched to a gene; V was cut back by 3 bases and J by 2 bases. Written as DNA, the CDR3 is TGCGCCAGCAGCTCAGGAAGGACAGGGGCCTACGAGCAGTACTTC. Encoded protein: CASSSGRTGAYEQYF.